Each of the 24 T cell receptor beta chains below was sequenced from the same sample in a study of identical twins. From the 5' RACE reads, TCRdb called clonotypes with MiXCR, one entry per CDR3 protein. This table has fewer than 550,000 distinct CDR3 sequences, roughly 15% appearing once. Separately, the same data were catalogued under a study of yellow fever vaccine responses in identical twins.

The specimen sequenced was CD4+ T cells sorted from blood. The receptors shown here come from a woman aged 18-29 years in good health.

A few counts support this clonotype. V usage is TRBV4-1 and J usage is TRBJ2-3, with 8 bases lining up with TRBD2. This CDR3 has 14 residues. CDR1 is MGHRA and CDR2 is YSYEKL in the germline V gene. Trimming took 4 bases from V and 5 from J; bases not matched to a gene: 5. The CDR3 spells CASSPLGGGDTQYF. The DNA for the CDR3 is TGCGCCAGCAGCCCGCTCGGGGGGGGAGATACGCAGTATTTT.

The V gene is TRBV6-1, the J gene TRBJ2-3; D is unresolved. The CDR3 has 15 amino acids. With 2 bases removed from V and 3 bases from J, the gap between germline ends came to 12 bases. Germline V lookup: CDR1 MNHNS, CDR2 SASEGT. CDR3: CASSEKGFRTDTQYF. The DNA for the CDR3 is TGTGCCAGCAGTGAAAAGGGATTTAGGACAGATACGCAGTATTTT.

The genes are TRBV2 and TRBJ1-2; the D is unclear. Germline lookup yields CDR1 SNHLY and CDR2 FYNNEI. The V end was cut by 3 bases, the J end by 8 bases, with 13 bases between. CDR3 size: 13 residues. In nucleotides, the CDR3 is TGTGCCAGCAGTGAGGACGGATCGGGGGGCTACACCTTC. This gives the protein CASSEDGSGGYTF.

The CDR3 DNA reads as TGTGCCAGCAGCCGAGGGCGGGGGCCACCTCAATTTGCCTCCTACGAGCAGTACGTC. This translates into CASSRGRGPPQFASYEQYV. The genes are TRBV28 and TRBJ2-7; TRBD2 is a possible D gene (7 bases). Germline lookup yields CDR1 MDHEN and CDR2 SYDVKM. CDR3 length equals 19 residues. V was cut by 6 bases and J by 0 bases, with 27 bases left in between.

V usage is TRBV6-1 and J usage is TRBJ1-4; D remains unclear. The length of the CDR3 is 15 residues. Germline V lookup: CDR1 MNHNS, CDR2 SASEGT. V was cut by 5 bases and J by 0 bases, with 10 bases left in between. CDR3 nucleotide sequence: TGTGCCAGCAGTAAGGGCCAGGCAACTAATGAAAAACTGTTTTTT. Protein sequence: CASSKGQATNEKLFF.

This clonotype was seen a few times. The chain recombines TRBV5-1 with TRBJ2-1; tentatively, D is TRBD2 (5 bases). The V gene's germline CDR1 is SGHRS and CDR2 YFSETQ. Trimming took off 5 bases at V and 4 bases at J, with 16 bases between the two ends. The CDR3 is 15 amino acids. CDR3: CASSLEARVYNEQFF. CDR3 nucleotides: TGCGCCAGCAGTCTGGAGGCCAGAGTATACAATGAGCAGTTCTTC.

This clonotype was found many times. In DNA form, the CDR3 reads TGTGCCAGCAGCTTAACCTGGAACACTGAAGCTTTCTTT. This codes for CASSLTWNTEAFF. V gene TRBV7-3 combines with J gene TRBJ1-1; D is unclear. V lost 0 bases to trimming and J lost 1 base, with 3 bases between them. CDR3 length equals 13 residues. Germline assignment: CDR1 SGHTA and CDR2 FQGTGA.

In its sample, this clonotype was seen many times. This chain joins TRBV12-3 or TRBV12-4 and TRBJ2-3; D assignment may be TRBD1 or TRBD2 (5 bases each). The CDR3 sequence is 15 residues long. Trimming removed 1 base from V and 5 bases from J, with 13 bases in between. The CDR3 DNA follows: TGTGCCAGCAGTTTAGGGGGGTCGGGACGAGATACGCAGTATTTT. It is translated as CASSLGGSGRDTQYF.

This clonotype was detected many times. V and J are TRBV7-9 and TRBJ2-5; tentatively, D is TRBD2 (5 bases). From germline, CDR1 is SEHNR and CDR2 FQNEAQ (reference sequence). V lost 5 bases to trimming and J lost 5 bases, with 6 bases between them. This CDR3 has 11 amino acids. CDR3 sequence (DNA): TGTGCCAGCAGCCGCGGGGAGACCCAGTACTTC. It encodes CASSRGETQYF.

The count of this clonotype is one. The V call is TRBV5-8, the J call TRBJ2-2; 11 bases fit TRBD1. J was trimmed by 5 bases and V by 1 base; bases with no gene match: 4. The CDR3 is 16 amino acids. Germline V gene lookup returns CDR1 SGHTS and CDR2 YDEGEE. CDR3 nucleotide sequence: TGTGCCAGCAGCTTGAAGGGACAGGGGGGTACCGGGGAGCTGTTTTTT. The encoded protein is CASSLKGQGGTGELFF.

This clonotype was seen a handful of times. J is TRBJ2-7 and V is TRBV21-1; the table assigns TRBD1, which was not confirmed against the DNA. TRBV21-1 is labeled a pseudogene. This CDR3 has 15 residues. The CDR3 DNA follows: TGTGCCAGCAGCGGCCGGACAGGGATGTCTGGCGAGCAGTACGTC. Its translation: CASSGRTGMSGEQYV.

CDR3: CASRGGTDNSPLHF. The CDR3 bases are TGTGCCAGCAGGGGAGGGACCGATAATTCACCCCTCCACTTT. J is TRBJ1-6 and V is TRBV6-1; a possible D gene is TRBD1 (5 bases). The V gene's germline CDR1 is MNHNS and CDR2 SASEGT. Trimming pared 6 bases from V and 5 bases from J, leaving 11 bases between. The CDR3 consists of 14 residues.

This clonotype has just a few counts. The chain carries TRBV6-1 and TRBJ2-1, with 10 bases that match TRBD2. After removal of 5 bases from V and 2 bases from J, the junction contained 6 bases not matched to a gene. This CDR3 is 16 amino acids long. Per the germline V gene, CDR1 is MNHNS and CDR2 is SASEGT. For the CDR3, the DNA is TGTGCCAGCAGTCCTAGGACTAGCGGTGCCTACAATGAGCAGTTCTTC. Its protein product is CASSPRTSGAYNEQFF.

The chain joins TRBV10-3 to TRBJ2-5; TRBD2 agrees at 10 bases. This CDR3 spans 17 amino acids. The germline V gene encodes CDR1 ENHRY and CDR2 SYGVKD. V dropped 10 bases and J dropped 4; count of bases not matched to a gene: 18. CDR3 in DNA: TGTGCCACAGGGAGGAGAACTAGCGGGAATTTAGGAGAGACCCAGTACTTC. This encodes CATGRRTSGNLGETQYF.

This chain links TRBV7-2 with TRBJ2-1; D is ambiguous. Germline lookup yields CDR1 SGHTA and CDR2 FQGNSA. The CDR3 contains 13 residues. Trimming pared 0 bases from V and 9 bases from J, leaving 9 bases between. DNA of the CDR3: TGTGCCAGCAGCTTAGCGTTTGGTGGTGAGCAGTTCTTC. Its protein product is CASSLAFGGEQFF.

V is TRBV11-2 and J is TRBJ1-1, with D possibly being TRBD1 (5 bases). The CDR3 sequence is 14 residues long. Germline V gene sequence: CDR1 SGHAT, CDR2 FQNNGV. Trimming removed 1 base from V and 6 bases from J, with 12 bases in between. The CDR3, as DNA: TGTGCCAGCAGCTTAGGACAGAGGTTGGCTGAAGCTTTCTTT. This codes for CASSLGQRLAEAFF.

CDR3 in DNA: TGTGCCAGCAGTTTAGGGGTACACACCTACGAGCAGTACGTC. It specifies CASSLGVHTYEQYV. This sequence joins TRBV12-3 or TRBV12-4 and TRBJ2-7; D not certain. V lost 1 base to trimming and J lost 2 bases, with 9 bases between them. The CDR3 sequence is 14 residues long.

The sample holds a few counts of this clonotype. CDR3 in amino acids: CASSPGTGNGYTF. The CDR3 bases are TGCGCCAGCAGCCCCGGGACAGGGAACGGCTACACCTTC. The chain is built from TRBV4-1 and TRBJ1-2; 9 nucleotides agree with TRBD1. The V gene end was trimmed by 4 bases and the J gene end by 8 bases; junction bases not matched to a gene: 5. This CDR3 has 13 amino acids. Germline assignment: CDR1 MGHRA and CDR2 YSYEKL.

The sample holds a few counts of this clonotype. V usage is TRBV3-1 and J usage is TRBJ2-3; no clear D. Germline V gene data show CDR1 as LGHDT and CDR2 as YNNKEL (reference sequence). The CDR3 totals 11 residues. Trimming removed 4 bases at V and 11 bases at J, with 10 bases between. The CDR3 region has the DNA TGTGCCAGCAGCCCCGGAGTAGGGCAGTATTTT. Its protein is CASSPGVGQYF.

The table lists this clonotype with a few counts. The chain is built from TRBV20-1 and TRBJ2-3; 7 bases fit TRBD2. V lost 6 bases, J lost 4 bases, and 16 bases stayed unmatched. Per germline, CDR1 DFQATT and CDR2 SNEGSKA (reference sequence). The CDR3 contains 16 residues. Written as DNA, the CDR3 is TGCAGTGCGCCCAGGCCCCAGGGAGGGAGGGCAGATACGCAGTATTTT. Its translation: CSAPRPQGGRADTQYF.

This clonotype has a handful of counts. The chain joins TRBV5-1 to TRBJ2-2; 7 bases are a match to TRBD1. V gave up 2 bases and J gave up 5 bases; unmatched junction bases: 6. Germline V gives CDR1 SGHRS, CDR2 YFSETQ. The CDR3 covers 15 residues. The DNA for the CDR3 is TGCGCCAGCAGCTTCGGGACAGACAGGACCGGGGAGCTGTTTTTT. Residues: CASSFGTDRTGELFF.

This clonotype occurred many times. The CDR3 loop is CSVRRDTGGRDTQYF. CDR3 in DNA: TGCAGCGTACGCCGGGACACAGGGGGACGTGATACGCAGTATTTT. This chain joins TRBV29-1 and TRBJ2-3, with TRBD1 matching over 8 bases. V was clipped by 6 bases and J by 6 bases; unmatched bases: 14. There are 15 residues in the CDR3. CDR1 and CDR2 from the germline V gene are SQVTM and ANQGSEA.

This chain connects TRBV2 to TRBJ2-3; no clear D. The CDR3 runs to 17 residues. V shed 11 bases and J shed 0 bases, with 24 bases lying between them. CDR1 and CDR2 from the germline V gene are SNHLY and FYNNEI. The CDR3 sequence is CACCSPWSVSSTDTQYF. CDR3 DNA: TGTGCCTGCTGTTCCCCCTGGAGCGTTTCTAGCACAGATACGCAGTATTTT.

J is TRBJ2-7 and V is TRBV18; 9 bases map to TRBD1. V lost 3 bases and J lost 2; bases outside the gene matches: 8. This CDR3 has 16 amino acids. Looked up from germline, CDR1 is KGHSH and CDR2 is LQKENI. This chain's CDR3 is CASSPTRGQGAYEQYF. The CDR3 region has the DNA TGTGCCAGCTCACCGACACGGGGACAGGGTGCCTACGAGCAGTACTTC.